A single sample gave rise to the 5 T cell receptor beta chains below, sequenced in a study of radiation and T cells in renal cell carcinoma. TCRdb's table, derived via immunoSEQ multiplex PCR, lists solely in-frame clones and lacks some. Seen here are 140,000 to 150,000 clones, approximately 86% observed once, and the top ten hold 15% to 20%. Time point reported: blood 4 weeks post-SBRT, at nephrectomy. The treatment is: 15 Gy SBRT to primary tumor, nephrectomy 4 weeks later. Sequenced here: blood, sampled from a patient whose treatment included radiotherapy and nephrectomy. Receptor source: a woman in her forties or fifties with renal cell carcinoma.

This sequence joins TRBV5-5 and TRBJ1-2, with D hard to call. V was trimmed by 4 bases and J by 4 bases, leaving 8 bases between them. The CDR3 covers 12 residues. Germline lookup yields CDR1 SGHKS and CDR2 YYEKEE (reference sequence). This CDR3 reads CASSAAGYGYTF. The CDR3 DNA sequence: TGTGCCAGCAGCGCGGCGGGCTATGGCTACACCTTC.

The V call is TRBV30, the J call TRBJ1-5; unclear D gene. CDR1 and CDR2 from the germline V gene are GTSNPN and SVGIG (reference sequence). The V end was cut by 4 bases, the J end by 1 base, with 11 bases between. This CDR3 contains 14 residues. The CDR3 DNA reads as TGTGCCTGGAACAGTGACGGGAGCAATCAGCCCCAGCATTTT. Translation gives CAWNSDGSNQPQHF.

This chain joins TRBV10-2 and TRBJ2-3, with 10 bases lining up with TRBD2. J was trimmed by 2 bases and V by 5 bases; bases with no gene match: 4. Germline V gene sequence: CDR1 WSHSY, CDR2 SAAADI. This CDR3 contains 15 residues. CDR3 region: CASSRTSGFTDTQYF. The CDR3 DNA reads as TGCGCCAGCAGTCGGACTAGCGGCTTCACAGATACGCAGTATTTT.

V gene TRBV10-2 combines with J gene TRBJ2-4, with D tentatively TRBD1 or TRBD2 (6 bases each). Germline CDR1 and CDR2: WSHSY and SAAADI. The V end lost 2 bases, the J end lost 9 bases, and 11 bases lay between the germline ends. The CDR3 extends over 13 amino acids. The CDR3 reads CASSEAKGGIQYF. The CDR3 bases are TGCGCCAGCAGTGAGGCAAAGGGGGGCATTCAGTACTTC.

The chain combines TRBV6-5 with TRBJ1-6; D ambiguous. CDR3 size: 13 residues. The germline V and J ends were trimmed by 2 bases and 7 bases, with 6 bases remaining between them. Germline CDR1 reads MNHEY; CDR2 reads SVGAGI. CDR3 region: CASSYGLNSPLHF. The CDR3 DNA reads TGTGCCAGCAGTTACGGACTCAATTCACCCCTCCACTTT.